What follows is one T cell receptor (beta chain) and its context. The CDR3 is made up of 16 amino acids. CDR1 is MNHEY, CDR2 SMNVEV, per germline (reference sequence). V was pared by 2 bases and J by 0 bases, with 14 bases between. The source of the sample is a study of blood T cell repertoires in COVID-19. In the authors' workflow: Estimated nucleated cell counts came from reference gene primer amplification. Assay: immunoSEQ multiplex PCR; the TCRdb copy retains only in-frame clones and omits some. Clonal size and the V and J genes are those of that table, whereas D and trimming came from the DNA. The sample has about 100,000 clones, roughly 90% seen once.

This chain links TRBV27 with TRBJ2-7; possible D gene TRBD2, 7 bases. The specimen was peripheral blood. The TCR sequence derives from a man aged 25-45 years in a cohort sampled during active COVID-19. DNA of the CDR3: TGTGCCAGCAGTTTAAAGCGGGACACCCTCTCCTACGAGCAGTACTTC. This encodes CASSLKRDTLSYEQYF.